The rows below give T cell receptor beta chains drawn from one sample of a study of control samples from healthy donors and cancer patients. Repertoires were generated with immunoSEQ multiplex PCR, while TCRdb's copy carries only in-frame clones and drops some. This table has 95,000 to 150,000 clones, 80% to 95% appearing once. The sample was PBMCs. These receptor sequences come from a man older than 75 with head and neck cancer. CDR3s include the opening cysteine and the closing phenylalanine or tryptophan. A D gene is named only where the DNA matches it firmly.

j_call: TRBJ2-6; d_call: TRBD1; v_call: TRBV6-2/TRBV6-3; cdr3_length: 16; cdr3_nt: TGTGCCAGCAGTTGGCAGGGGGCGCTTGGGGCCAACGTCCTGACTTTC; cdr3_aa: CASSWQGALGANVLTF
j_call: TRBJ2-1; d_call: -; v_call: TRBV4-1; cdr3_length: 19; cdr3_nt: TGCGCCAGCAGCCATCCAACGCGGGCGGGGCCCCAGGTGATCGATGAGCAGTTCTTC; cdr3_aa: CASSHPTRAGPQVIDEQFF
j_call: TRBJ2-1; d_call: -; v_call: TRBV25-1; cdr3_length: 13; cdr3_nt: TGTGCCAGCAGTCATACAGACCACAATGAGCAGTTCTTC; cdr3_aa: CASSHTDHNEQFF
j_call: TRBJ2-1; d_call: TRBD2; v_call: TRBV19; cdr3_length: 15; cdr3_nt: TGTGCCAGTAGCGGCCTAGCGGGAGATAGTGGTGAGCAGTTCTTC; cdr3_aa: CASSGLAGDSGEQFF
j_call: TRBJ2-1; d_call: -; v_call: TRBV21-1; cdr3_length: 17; cdr3_nt: TGTGCCAGCAGCTCCCCCCCAGGGACTAGTAGGTACAATGAGCAGTTCTTC; cdr3_aa: CASSSPPGTSRYNEQFF
j_call: TRBJ2-7; d_call: TRBD2; v_call: TRBV6-2/TRBV6-3; cdr3_length: 15; cdr3_nt: TGTGCCAGCTGCCCTCGACTAGCGGAGGCCTACGAGCAGTACTTC; cdr3_aa: CASCPRLAEAYEQYF
j_call: TRBJ1-2; d_call: -; v_call: TRBV7-2; cdr3_length: 14; cdr3_nt: TGTGCCAGCAGCTCCTTTCGGGCCAACTATGGCTACACCTTC; cdr3_aa: CASSSFRANYGYTF
j_call: TRBJ1-1; d_call: -; v_call: TRBV18; cdr3_length: 14; cdr3_nt: TGTGCCAGCTCACCAGAGGGGATGAACACTGAAGCTTTCTTT; cdr3_aa: CASSPEGMNTEAFF
j_call: TRBJ2-1; d_call: TRBD1; v_call: TRBV2; cdr3_length: 13; cdr3_nt: TGTGCCAGCAGTCCAGGGACAGACAATGAGCAGTTCTTC; cdr3_aa: CASSPGTDNEQFF
j_call: TRBJ2-7; d_call: -; v_call: TRBV30; cdr3_length: 13; cdr3_nt: TGTGCCTGGAGGGGTAGCTACATCTACGAGCAGTACTTC; cdr3_aa: CAWRGSYIYEQYF
j_call: TRBJ2-5; d_call: -; v_call: TRBV6-5; cdr3_length: 14; cdr3_nt: TGTGCCAGCAGTTACGTTGGTGGGCGGGAGACCCAGTACTTC; cdr3_aa: CASSYVGGRETQYF
j_call: TRBJ1-3; d_call: -; v_call: TRBV19; cdr3_length: 16; cdr3_nt: TGTGCCAGTAGTATAGTTCCAGTCGCGGCTGGAAACACCATATATTTT; cdr3_aa: CASSIVPVAAGNTIYF
j_call: TRBJ1-1; d_call: -; v_call: TRBV5-1; cdr3_length: 14; cdr3_nt: TGCGCCAGCAGCTTGGGGCACATGAACACTGAAGCTTTCTTT; cdr3_aa: CASSLGHMNTEAFF
j_call: TRBJ2-1; d_call: -; v_call: TRBV2; cdr3_length: 11; cdr3_nt: TGTGCCAGCAGTGTCGGGCTGCAGCAGTTCTTC; cdr3_aa: CASSVGLQQFF